The rows below give T cell receptor beta chains drawn from one sample of a study of cytomegalovirus exposure and HLA in healthy donors. Here immunoSEQ multiplex PCR was the method, and the copy in TCRdb shows in-frame clones only, minus some. This table holds approximately 160,000 clones, 65% to 70% found once. Sequenced material: PBMCs. These receptors all stem from a woman in her late teens or twenties in good health and CMV-seropositive. CDR3s include the opening cysteine and the closing phenylalanine or tryptophan. The D gene is left open where the match is weak. Rows give clone size only sometimes, using once, few, many, or a class for an expanded clone.

clone_size: -; j_call: TRBJ2-1; d_call: TRBD1; v_call: TRBV27; cdr3_aa: CASFRDRAYNEQFF; cdr3_nt: TGTGCCAGCTTCCGGGACAGGGCCTACAATGAGCAGTTCTTC
clone_size: -; j_call: TRBJ2-5; d_call: -; v_call: TRBV6-6; cdr3_aa: CASSYGPAGFQETQYF; cdr3_nt: TGTGCCAGCAGTTACGGTCCTGCGGGATTCCAAGAGACCCAGTACTTC
clone_size: -; j_call: TRBJ2-3; d_call: -; v_call: TRBV5-6; cdr3_aa: CASSKGGFSASTDTQYF; cdr3_nt: TGTGCCAGCAGCAAAGGTGGGTTCAGCGCCAGCACAGATACGCAGTATTTT
clone_size: -; j_call: TRBJ2-7; d_call: -; v_call: TRBV29-1; cdr3_aa: CSVASGSYEQYF; cdr3_nt: TGCAGCGTCGCCTCGGGGTCCTACGAGCAGTACTTC
clone_size: -; j_call: TRBJ1-2; d_call: -; v_call: TRBV7-8; cdr3_aa: CASSLARVGNYGYTF; cdr3_nt: TGTGCCAGCAGCTTAGCGAGGGTGGGAAACTATGGCTACACCTTC
clone_size: few; j_call: TRBJ1-3; d_call: -; v_call: TRBV19; cdr3_aa: CASSHGLSGNTIYF; cdr3_nt: TGTGCCAGTAGTCACGGACTGTCTGGAAACACCATATATTTT
clone_size: -; j_call: TRBJ2-2; d_call: -; v_call: TRBV4-3; cdr3_aa: CASSQEIGGSWELFF; cdr3_nt: TGCGCCAGCAGCCAAGAGATCGGGGGTAGCTGGGAGCTGTTTTTT
clone_size: -; j_call: TRBJ2-1; d_call: TRBD1; v_call: TRBV6-5; cdr3_aa: CASSYEQGGYNEQFF; cdr3_nt: TGTGCCAGCAGTTACGAACAGGGGGGATACAATGAGCAGTTCTTC
clone_size: -; j_call: TRBJ2-1; d_call: TRBD1; v_call: TRBV4-3; cdr3_aa: CASSQGTGYKNEQFF; cdr3_nt: TGCGCCAGCAGCCAAGGGACAGGGTATAAGAATGAGCAGTTCTTC
clone_size: few; j_call: TRBJ2-7; d_call: TRBD2; v_call: TRBV30; cdr3_aa: CASSAGTSGGPSYEQYF; cdr3_nt: TGTGCCTCATCCGCGGGGACTAGCGGGGGCCCCTCCTACGAGCAGTACTTC
clone_size: -; j_call: TRBJ1-2; d_call: -; v_call: TRBV7-9; cdr3_aa: CASSLFEGAGRYTF; cdr3_nt: TGTGCCAGCAGCTTATTTGAGGGCGCGGGCCGGTACACCTTC
clone_size: -; j_call: TRBJ2-1; d_call: -; v_call: TRBV9; cdr3_aa: CASSPKGHRVSNEQFF; cdr3_nt: TGTGCCAGCAGCCCCAAAGGGCACAGGGTAAGCAATGAGCAGTTCTTC
clone_size: -; j_call: TRBJ1-1; d_call: TRBD1; v_call: TRBV7-8; cdr3_aa: CASSQQTGGVGRFGMNTEAFF; cdr3_nt: TGTGCCAGCAGCCAACAGACAGGGGGTGTTGGTCGTTTTGGGATGAACACTGAAGCTTTCTTT
clone_size: -; j_call: TRBJ1-5; d_call: -; v_call: TRBV30; cdr3_aa: CACSREGQPQHF; cdr3_nt: TGTGCCTGTAGTAGGGAGGGCCAGCCCCAGCATTTT
clone_size: -; j_call: TRBJ1-1; d_call: TRBD1; v_call: TRBV27; cdr3_aa: CASSFQGAVDTEAFF; cdr3_nt: TGTGCCAGCAGTTTTCAGGGGGCGGTCGACACTGAAGCTTTCTTT
clone_size: -; j_call: TRBJ2-5; d_call: TRBD2; v_call: TRBV15; cdr3_aa: CATSRAPGTSRRETQYF; cdr3_nt: TGTGCCACCAGCAGAGCTCCCGGGACTAGCAGAAGAGAGACCCAGTACTTC